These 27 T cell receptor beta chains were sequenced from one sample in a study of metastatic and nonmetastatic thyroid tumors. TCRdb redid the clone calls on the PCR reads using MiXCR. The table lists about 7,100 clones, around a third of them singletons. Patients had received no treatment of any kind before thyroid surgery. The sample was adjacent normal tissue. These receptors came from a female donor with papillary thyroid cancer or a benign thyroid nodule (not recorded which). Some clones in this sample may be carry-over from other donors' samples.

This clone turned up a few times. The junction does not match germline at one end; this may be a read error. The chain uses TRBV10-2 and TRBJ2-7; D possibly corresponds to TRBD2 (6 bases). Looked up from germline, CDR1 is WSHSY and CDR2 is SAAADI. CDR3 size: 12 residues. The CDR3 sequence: CSSSPRGYEQYF. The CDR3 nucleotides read TGCTCCAGCAGTCCTCGGGGGTACGAGCAGTACTTC.

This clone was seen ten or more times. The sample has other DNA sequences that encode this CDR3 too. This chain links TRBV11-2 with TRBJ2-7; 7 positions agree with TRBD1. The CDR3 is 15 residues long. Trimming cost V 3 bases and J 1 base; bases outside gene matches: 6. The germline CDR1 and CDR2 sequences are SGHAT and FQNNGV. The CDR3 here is CASSFLQGPSYEQYF. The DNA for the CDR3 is TGTGCCAGCAGCTTTTTACAGGGGCCGTCCTACGAGCAGTACTTC.

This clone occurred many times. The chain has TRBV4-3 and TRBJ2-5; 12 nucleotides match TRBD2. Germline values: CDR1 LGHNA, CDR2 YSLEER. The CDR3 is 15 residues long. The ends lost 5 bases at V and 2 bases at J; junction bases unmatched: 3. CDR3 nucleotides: TGCGCCAGCAGCGGGACTAGCGGGTCTCAAGAGACCCAGTACTTC. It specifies CASSGTSGSQETQYF.

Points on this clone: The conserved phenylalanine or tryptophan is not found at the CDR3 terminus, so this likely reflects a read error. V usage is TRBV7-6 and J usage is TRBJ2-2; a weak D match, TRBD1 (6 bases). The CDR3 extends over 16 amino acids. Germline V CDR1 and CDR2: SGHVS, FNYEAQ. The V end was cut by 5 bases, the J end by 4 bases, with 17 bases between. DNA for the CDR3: TGTGCCAGCAGCCAGGGATGGGGGCGCAGCACCGGGGAGCTGTTTCTT. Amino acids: CASSQGWGRSTGELFL.

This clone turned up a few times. CDR3 region: CASSLGLSSTDTQYF. The CDR3 DNA reads as TGTGCCAGCAGTTTGGGGCTGTCTAGCACAGATACGCAGTATTTT. The chain employs TRBV12-3 or TRBV12-4 and TRBJ2-3; D may be TRBD1 (5 bases). V lost 3 bases and J lost 0, with 10 bases in between. The CDR3 loop spans 15 amino acids.

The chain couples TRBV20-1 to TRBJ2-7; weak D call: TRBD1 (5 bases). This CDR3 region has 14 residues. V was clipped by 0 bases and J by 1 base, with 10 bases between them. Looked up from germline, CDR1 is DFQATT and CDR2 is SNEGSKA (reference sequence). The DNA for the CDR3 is TGCAGTGCTAGAGACGCGACAGAGTCCTACGAGCAGTACTTC. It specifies CSARDATESYEQYF.

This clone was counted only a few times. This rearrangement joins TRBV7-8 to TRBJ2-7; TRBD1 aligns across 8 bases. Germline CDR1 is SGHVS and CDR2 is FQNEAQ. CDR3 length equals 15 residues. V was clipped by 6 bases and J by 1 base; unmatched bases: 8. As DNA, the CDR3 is TGTGCCAGCAGTTACGGGGGACAGGAGTCCTACGAGCAGTACTTC. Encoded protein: CASSYGGQESYEQYF.

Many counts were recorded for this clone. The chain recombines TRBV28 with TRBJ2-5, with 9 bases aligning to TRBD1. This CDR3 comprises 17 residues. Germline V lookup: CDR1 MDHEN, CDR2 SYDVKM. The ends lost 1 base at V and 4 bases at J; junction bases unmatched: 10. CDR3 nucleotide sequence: TGTGCCAGCAGTTTATACCCGGACAGGGGCAGGGTAGAGACCCAGTACTTC. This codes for CASSLYPDRGRVETQYF.

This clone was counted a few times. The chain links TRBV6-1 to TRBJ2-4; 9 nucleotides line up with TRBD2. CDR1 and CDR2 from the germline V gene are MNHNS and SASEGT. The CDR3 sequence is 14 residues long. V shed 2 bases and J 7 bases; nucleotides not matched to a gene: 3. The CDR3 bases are TGTGCCAGCAGTGAATGGCGGGGGGGCAACATTCAGTACTTC. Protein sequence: CASSEWRGGNIQYF.

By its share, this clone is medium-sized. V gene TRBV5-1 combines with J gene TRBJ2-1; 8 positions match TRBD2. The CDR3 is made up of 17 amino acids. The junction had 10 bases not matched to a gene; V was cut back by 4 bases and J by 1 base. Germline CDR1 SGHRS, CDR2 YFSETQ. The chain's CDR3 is CASSPISGSISYNEQFF. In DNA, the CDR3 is TGCGCCAGCAGCCCCATAAGCGGGAGTATATCCTACAATGAGCAGTTCTTC.

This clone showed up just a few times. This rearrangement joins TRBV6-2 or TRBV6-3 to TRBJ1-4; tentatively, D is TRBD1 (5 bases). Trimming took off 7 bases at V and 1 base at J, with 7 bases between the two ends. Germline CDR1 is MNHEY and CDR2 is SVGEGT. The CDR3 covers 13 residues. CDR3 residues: CASTRVTNEKLFF. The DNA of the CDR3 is TGTGCCAGCACCAGGGTAACTAATGAAAAACTGTTTTTT.

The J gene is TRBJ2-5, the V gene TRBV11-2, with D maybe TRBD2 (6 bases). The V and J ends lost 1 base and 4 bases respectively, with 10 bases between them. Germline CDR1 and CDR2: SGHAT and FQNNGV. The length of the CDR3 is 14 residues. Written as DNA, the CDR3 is TGTGCCAGCAGCTTAGTGGCGGGAACAGAGACCCAGTACTTC. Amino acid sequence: CASSLVAGTETQYF.

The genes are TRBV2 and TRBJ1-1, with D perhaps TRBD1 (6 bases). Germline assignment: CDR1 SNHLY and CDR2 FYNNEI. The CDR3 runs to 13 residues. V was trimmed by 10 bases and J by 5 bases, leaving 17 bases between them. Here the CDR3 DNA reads TGTGCCACGTGTCTGGGGGCAGGGACTGAAGCTTTCTTT. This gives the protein CATCLGAGTEAFF.

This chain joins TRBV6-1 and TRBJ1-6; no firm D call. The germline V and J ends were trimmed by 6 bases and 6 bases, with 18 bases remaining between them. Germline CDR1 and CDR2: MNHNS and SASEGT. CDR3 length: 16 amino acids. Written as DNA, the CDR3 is TGTGCCAGCAGGGCCGCCCAGGTCCTAACTAATTCACCCCTCCACTTT. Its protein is CASRAAQVLTNSPLHF.

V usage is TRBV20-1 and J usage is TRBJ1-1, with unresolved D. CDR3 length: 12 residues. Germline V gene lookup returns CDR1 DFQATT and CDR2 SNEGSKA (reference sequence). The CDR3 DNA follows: TGCAGCTACTACATTGGGAACACTGAAGCTTTCTTT. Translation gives CSYYIGNTEAFF.

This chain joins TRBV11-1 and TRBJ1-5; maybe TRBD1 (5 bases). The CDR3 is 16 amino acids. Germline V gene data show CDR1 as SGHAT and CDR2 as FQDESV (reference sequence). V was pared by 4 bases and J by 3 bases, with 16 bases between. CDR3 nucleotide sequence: TGTGCCAGCAGCTCGGGAAAAGACGGACACAATCAGCCCCAGCATTTT. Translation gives CASSSGKDGHNQPQHF.

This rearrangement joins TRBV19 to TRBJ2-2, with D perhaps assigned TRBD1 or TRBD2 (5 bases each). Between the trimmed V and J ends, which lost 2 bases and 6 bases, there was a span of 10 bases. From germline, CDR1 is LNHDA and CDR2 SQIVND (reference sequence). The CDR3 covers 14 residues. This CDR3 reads CASSIQGSAGELFF. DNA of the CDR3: TGTGCCAGTAGTATACAGGGTAGCGCCGGGGAGCTGTTTTTT.

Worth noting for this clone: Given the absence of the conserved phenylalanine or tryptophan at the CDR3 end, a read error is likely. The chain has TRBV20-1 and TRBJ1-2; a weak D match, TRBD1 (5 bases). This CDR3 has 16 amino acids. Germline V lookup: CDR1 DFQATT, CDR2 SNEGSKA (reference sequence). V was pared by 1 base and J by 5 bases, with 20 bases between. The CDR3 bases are TGCAGTGCTAGAGGGGACCTCGTTGGGGCTATATATGGCTACACCTCC. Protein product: CSARGDLVGAIYGYTS.

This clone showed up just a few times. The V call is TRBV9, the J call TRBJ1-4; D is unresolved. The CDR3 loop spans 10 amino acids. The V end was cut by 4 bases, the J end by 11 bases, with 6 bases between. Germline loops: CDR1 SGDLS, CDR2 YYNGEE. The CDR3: CASSPSKLFF. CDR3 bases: TGTGCCAGCAGCCCCTCTAAACTGTTTTTT. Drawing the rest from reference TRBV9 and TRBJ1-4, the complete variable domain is DSGVTQTPKHLITATGQRVTLRCSPRSGDLSVYWYQQSLDQGLQFLIQYYNGEERAKGNILERFSAQQFPDLHSELNLSSLELGDSALYFCASSPSKLFFGSGTQLSVL.

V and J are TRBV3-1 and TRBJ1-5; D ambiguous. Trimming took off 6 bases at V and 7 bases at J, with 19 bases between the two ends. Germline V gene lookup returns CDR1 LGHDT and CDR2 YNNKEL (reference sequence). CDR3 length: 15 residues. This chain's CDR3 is CASSSGPAEWQPQHF. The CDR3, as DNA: TGTGCCAGCAGTTCAGGACCCGCTGAATGGCAGCCCCAGCATTTT.

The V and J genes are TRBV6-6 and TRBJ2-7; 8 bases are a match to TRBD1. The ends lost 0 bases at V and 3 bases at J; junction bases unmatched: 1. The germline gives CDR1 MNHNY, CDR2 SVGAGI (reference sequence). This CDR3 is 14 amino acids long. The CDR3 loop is CASSYSGTGYEQYF. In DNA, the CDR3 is TGTGCCAGCAGTTACTCGGGGACAGGCTACGAGCAGTACTTC.

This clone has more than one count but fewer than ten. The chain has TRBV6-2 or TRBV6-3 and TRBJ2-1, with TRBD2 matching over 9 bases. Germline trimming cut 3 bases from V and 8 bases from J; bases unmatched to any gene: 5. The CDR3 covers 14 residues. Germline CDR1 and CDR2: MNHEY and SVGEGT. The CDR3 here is CASSYGLASDEQFF. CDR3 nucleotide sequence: TGTGCCAGCAGTTATGGACTAGCGAGCGATGAGCAGTTCTTC.

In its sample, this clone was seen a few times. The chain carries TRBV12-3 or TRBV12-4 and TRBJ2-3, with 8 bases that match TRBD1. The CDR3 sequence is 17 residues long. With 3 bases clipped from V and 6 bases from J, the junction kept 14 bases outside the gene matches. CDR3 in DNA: TGTGCCAGCAGTTTCCAGATCGGGACAGGCCTTGGGGATACGCAGTATTTT. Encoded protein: CASSFQIGTGLGDTQYF.

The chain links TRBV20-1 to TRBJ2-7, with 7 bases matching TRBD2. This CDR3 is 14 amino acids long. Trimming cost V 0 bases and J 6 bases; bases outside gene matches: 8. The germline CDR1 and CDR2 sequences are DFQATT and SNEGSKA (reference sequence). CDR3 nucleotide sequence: TGCAGTGCTAGAGATTGGCGGGAGTTCATCGAGCAGTACTTC. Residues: CSARDWREFIEQYF.

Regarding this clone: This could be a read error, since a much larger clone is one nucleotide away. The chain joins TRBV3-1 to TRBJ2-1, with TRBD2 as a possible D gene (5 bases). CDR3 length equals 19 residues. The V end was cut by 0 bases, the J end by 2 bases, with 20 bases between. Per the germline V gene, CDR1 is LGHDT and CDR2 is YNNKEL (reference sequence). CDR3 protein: CASSQDRSGSSSPYNEQFF. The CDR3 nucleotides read TGTGCCAGCAGCCAAGATCGTAGTGGGAGTTCGAGCCCCTACAATGAGCAGTTCTTC.

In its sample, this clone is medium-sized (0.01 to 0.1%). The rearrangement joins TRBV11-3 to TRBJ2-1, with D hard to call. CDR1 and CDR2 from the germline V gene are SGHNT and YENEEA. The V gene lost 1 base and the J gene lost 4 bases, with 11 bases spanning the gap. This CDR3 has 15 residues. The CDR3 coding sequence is TGTGCCAGCAGCTTAGGTCCCAGCAGATACAATGAGCAGTTCTTC. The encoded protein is CASSLGPSRYNEQFF.

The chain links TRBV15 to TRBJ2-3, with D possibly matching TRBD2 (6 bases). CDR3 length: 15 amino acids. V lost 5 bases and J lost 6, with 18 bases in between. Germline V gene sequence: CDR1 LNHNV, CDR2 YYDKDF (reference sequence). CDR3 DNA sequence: TGTGCCACCAGCGGCGGGACTCCGGTGGTGGATACGCAGTATTTT. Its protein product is CATSGGTPVVDTQYF.